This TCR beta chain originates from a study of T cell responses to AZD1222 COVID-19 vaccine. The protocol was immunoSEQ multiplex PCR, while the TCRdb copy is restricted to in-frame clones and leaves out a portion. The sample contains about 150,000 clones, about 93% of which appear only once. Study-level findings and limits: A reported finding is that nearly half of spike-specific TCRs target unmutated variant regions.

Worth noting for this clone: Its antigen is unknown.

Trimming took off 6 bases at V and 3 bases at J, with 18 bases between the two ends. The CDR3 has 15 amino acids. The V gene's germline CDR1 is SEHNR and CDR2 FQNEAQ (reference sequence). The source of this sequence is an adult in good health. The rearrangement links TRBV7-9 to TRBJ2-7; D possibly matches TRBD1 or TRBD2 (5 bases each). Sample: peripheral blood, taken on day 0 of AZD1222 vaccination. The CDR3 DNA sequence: TGTGCCAGCAGGTTTCCGGGACCACCAAACTACGAGCAGTACTTC. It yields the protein CASRFPGPPNYEQYF.